This entry describes one T cell receptor (beta chain). The data were obtained in a study of OX40 agonist ivuxolimab in advanced cancers. Clones were read by immunoSEQ multiplex PCR, and TCRdb kept only the in-frame ones, dropping some. The table shows under 100,000 clones, with about 85% occurring only once. The CDR3 has 17 residues. The germline V gene has CDR1 SGHTA and CDR2 FQGNSA. Trimming removed 2 bases from V and 1 base from J; junction bases left unmatched: 6. The sequences come from CD4+ or CD8+ T cells sorted from blood, collected in a trial of the OX40 agonist ivuxolimab. This sequence originates from an adult with an advanced solid tumor such as melanoma, head and neck, liver or kidney cancer. The J gene is TRBJ2-3, the V gene TRBV7-2; 10 nucleotides line up with TRBD2. In DNA form, the CDR3 reads TGTGCCAGCAGCTTACTCGGGACTAGCGCCCGCACAGATACGCAGTATTTT. Translating it yields CASSLLGTSARTDTQYF.